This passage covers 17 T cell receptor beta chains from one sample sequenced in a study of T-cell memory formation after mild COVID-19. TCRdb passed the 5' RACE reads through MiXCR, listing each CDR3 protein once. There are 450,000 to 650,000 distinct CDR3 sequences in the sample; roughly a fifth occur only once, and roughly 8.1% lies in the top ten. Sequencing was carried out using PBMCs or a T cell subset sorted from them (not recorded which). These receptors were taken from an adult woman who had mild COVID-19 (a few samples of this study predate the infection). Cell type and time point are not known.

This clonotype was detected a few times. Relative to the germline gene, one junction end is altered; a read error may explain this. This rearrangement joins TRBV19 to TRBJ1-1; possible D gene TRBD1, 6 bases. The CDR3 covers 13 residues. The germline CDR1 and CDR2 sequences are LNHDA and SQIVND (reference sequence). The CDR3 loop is CASSTSGTTEAFF. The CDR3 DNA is TGTGCCAGTAGTACATCCGGGACAACTGAGGCTTTCTTT.

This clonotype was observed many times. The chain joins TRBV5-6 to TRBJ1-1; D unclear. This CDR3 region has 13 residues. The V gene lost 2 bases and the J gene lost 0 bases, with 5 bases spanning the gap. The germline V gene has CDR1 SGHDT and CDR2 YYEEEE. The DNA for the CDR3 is TGTGCCAGCAGCTTCCAGATGAACACTGAAGCTTTCTTT. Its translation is CASSFQMNTEAFF.

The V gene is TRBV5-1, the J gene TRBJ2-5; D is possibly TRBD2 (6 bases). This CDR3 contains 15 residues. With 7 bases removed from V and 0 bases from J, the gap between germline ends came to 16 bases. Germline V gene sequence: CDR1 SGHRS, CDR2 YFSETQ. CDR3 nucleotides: TGCGCCAGCCAAAATGCTGGACTACACCAAGAGACCCAGTACTTC. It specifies CASQNAGLHQETQYF.

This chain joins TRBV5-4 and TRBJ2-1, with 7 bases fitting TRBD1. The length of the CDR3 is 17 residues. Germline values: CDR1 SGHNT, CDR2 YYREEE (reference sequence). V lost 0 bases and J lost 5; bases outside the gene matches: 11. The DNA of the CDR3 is TGTGCCAGCAGCTTGGGTGGTGGGACAGCCCTCGACAATGAGCAGTTCTTC. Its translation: CASSLGGGTALDNEQFF.

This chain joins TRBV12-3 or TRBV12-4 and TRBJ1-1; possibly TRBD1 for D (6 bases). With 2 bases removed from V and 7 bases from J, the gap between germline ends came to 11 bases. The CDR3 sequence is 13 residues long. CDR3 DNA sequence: TGTGCCAGCAGTTTATCAGGGGACGGTGAAGCTTTCTTT. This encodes CASSLSGDGEAFF.

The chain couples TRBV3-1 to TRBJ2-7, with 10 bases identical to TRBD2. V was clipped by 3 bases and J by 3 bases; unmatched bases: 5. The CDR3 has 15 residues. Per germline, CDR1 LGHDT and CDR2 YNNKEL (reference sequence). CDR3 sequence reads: CASSHSSGSYYEQYF. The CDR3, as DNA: TGTGCCAGCAGCCACTCTAGCGGGAGTTACTACGAGCAGTACTTC.

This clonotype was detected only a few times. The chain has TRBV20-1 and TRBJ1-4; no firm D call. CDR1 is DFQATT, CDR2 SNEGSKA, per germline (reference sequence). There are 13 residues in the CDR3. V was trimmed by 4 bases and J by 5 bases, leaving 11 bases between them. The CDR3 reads CSAINRQNEKLFF. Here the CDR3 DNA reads TGCAGTGCTATAAACAGACAAAATGAAAAACTGTTTTTT.

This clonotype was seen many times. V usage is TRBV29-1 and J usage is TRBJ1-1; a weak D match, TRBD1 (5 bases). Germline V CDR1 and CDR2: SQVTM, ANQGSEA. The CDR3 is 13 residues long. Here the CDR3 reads CVAHRGRYTEAFF. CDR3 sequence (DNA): TGCGTTGCCCACCGGGGCCGGTACACTGAAGCTTTCTTT.

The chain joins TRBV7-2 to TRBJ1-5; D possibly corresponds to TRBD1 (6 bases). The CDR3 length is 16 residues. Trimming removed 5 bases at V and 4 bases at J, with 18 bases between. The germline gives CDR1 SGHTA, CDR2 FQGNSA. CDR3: CASSPRAGVRNQPQHF. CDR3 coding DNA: TGTGCCAGCAGCCCCCGGGCAGGGGTAAGGAATCAGCCCCAGCATTTT.

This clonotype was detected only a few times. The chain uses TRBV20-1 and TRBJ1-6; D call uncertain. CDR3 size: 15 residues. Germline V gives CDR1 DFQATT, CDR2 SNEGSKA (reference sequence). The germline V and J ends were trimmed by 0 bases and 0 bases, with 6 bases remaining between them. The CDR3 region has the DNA TGCAGTGCTAGAGAAGAGGGCTCCTATAATTCACCCCTCCACTTT. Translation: CSAREEGSYNSPLHF.

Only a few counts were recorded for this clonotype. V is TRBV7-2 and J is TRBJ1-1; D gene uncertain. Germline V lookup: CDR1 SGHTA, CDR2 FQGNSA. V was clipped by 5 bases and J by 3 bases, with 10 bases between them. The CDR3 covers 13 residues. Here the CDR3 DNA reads TGTGCCAGCAGCGTTACGGCTTACACTGAAGCTTTCTTT. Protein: CASSVTAYTEAFF. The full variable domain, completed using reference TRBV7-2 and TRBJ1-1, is GAGVSQSPSNKVTEKGKDVELRCDPISGHTALYWYRQSLGQGLEFLIYFQGNSAPDKSGLPSDRFSAERTGGSVSTLTIQRTQQEDSAVYLCASSVTAYTEAFFGQGTRLTVV.

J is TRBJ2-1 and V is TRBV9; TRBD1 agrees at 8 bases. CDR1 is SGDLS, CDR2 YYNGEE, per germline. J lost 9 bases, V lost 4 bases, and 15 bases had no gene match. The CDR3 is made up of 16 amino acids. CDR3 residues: CASSPSTADRGFEQFF. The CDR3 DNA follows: TGTGCCAGCAGCCCATCCACAGCCGACAGGGGTTTTGAGCAGTTCTTC.

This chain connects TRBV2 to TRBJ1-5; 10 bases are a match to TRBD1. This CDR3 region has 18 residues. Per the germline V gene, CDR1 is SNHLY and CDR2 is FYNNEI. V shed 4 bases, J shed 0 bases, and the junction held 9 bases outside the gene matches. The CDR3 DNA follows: TGTGCCAGCAGTGGCGACAGGGGGCGATTACCTAGCAATCAGCCCCAGCATTTT. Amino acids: CASSGDRGRLPSNQPQHF.

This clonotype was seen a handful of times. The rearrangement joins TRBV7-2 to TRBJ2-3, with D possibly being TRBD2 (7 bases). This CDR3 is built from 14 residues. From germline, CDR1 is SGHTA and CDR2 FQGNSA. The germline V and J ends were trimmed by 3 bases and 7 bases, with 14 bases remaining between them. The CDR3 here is CASSLGGPLNTQYF. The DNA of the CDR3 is TGTGCCAGCAGCTTGGGGGGGCCACTGAATACGCAGTATTTT.

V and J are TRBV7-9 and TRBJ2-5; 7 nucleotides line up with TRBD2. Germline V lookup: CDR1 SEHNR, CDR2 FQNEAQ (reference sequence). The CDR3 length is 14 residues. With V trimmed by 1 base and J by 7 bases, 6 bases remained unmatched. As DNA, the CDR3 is TGTGCCAGCAGCTTAGGCTCCGAGCGGGGGACCCAGTACTTC. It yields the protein CASSLGSERGTQYF.

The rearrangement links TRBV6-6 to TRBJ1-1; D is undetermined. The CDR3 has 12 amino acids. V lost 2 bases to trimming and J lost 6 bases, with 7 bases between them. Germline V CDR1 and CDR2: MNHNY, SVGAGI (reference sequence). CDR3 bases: TGTGCCAGCAGTTACATTGGGGCTGAAGCTTTCTTT. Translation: CASSYIGAEAFF.

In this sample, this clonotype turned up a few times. In DNA, the CDR3 is TGTGCCAGCAGTTTTTCGGGACAGGGTGCCTCCTCCTACGAGCAGTACTTC. It specifies CASSFSGQGASSYEQYF. This chain uses TRBV27 with TRBJ2-7; 9 bases are a match to TRBD1. Germline V gives CDR1 MNHEY, CDR2 SMNVEV (reference sequence). CDR3 length: 17 residues. V gave up 3 bases and J gave up 0 bases; unmatched junction bases: 9.